These T cell receptor beta chains were read from a single sample in a study of OX40 agonist ivuxolimab in advanced cancers. The method was immunoSEQ multiplex PCR; TCRdb's version includes in-frame clones alone and lacks a portion of them. This table holds about 68,000 clones, 88% found once. The source material was CD4+ or CD8+ T cells sorted from blood, sampled in a trial of the OX40 agonist ivuxolimab. The receptors stem from an adult with an advanced solid tumor such as melanoma, head and neck, liver or kidney cancer. Both conserved end residues are part of each CDR3. The D gene is left open where the match is weak. The size field is filled for only some rows; it gives once, few, many or a size class.

abundance	j_gene	v_gene	d_gene	CDR3nt	CDR3aa
-	TRBJ2-7	TRBV6-1	-	TGTGCCAGCACGCCAGGGCTCTCCTACGAGCAGTACTTC	CASTPGLSYEQYF
-	TRBJ1-1	TRBV20-1	-	TGCAGTATCCGCACTGAAGCTTTCTTT	CSIRTEAFF
-	TRBJ2-3	TRBV28	-	TGTGCCAGCAGTTTGTGGGGTTCGGGCACAGATACGCAGTATTTT	CASSLWGSGTDTQYF
-	TRBJ2-3	TRBV29-1	-	TGCAGCGTTGACAGCGCTCTGGCGGGCACAGATACGCAGTATTTT	CSVDSALAGTDTQYF
-	TRBJ1-1	TRBV10-3	TRBD1	TGTGCCATCAGCCTAGGGGGCCCGAACACTGAAGCTTTCTTT	CAISLGGPNTEAFF
-	TRBJ1-3	TRBV27	-	TGTGCCAGCAGTTTATTATGGGGTTCGGGAAACACCATATATTTT	CASSLLWGSGNTIYF
-	TRBJ2-7	TRBV7-2	TRBD2	TGTGCCAGCAGCTTCGCCTCTAGCGGAAAATACTACGAGCAGTACTTC	CASSFASSGKYYEQYF
-	TRBJ2-5	TRBV6-6	TRBD1	TGTGCCAGCAGCGGTCGACAGGGGGCCGGACAAGAGACCCAGTACTTC	CASSGRQGAGQETQYF
-	TRBJ1-3	TRBV5-4	-	TGTGCCAGCAGTCTCAGAGGCTCGGGGGGAAACACCATATATTTT	CASSLRGSGGNTIYF
once	TRBJ2-3	TRBV2	-	TGTGCCAGCAGTTTTAGCGATCCGCAGTATTTT	CASSFSDPQYF
-	TRBJ1-1	TRBV28	-	TGTGCCAGCAGTCCGTGGGGTAAGAACACTGAAGCTTTCTTT	CASSPWGKNTEAFF
-	TRBJ2-5	TRBV28	-	TGTGCCAGCAGCCCTGAGCTTTTTATGAGGGGGACCCAGTACTTC	CASSPELFMRGTQYF
-	TRBJ2-5	TRBV4-3	-	TGCGCCAGCAGCCAAGATGTGCACTTC	CASSQDVHF
-	TRBJ2-1	TRBV10-3	-	TGTGCCATCAGTGGAGGGTGGGGAGATGAGCAGTTCTTC	CAISGGWGDEQFF
-	TRBJ2-1	TRBV7-3	TRBD2	TGTGCCAGCAGCTTAACTAGCGGGAGTAGAGATGAGCAGTTCTTC	CASSLTSGSRDEQFF
-	TRBJ2-7	TRBV6-1	TRBD2	TGTGCCAGCAGTATGGGACTAGCGTACGAGCAGTACTTC	CASSMGLAYEQYF
-	TRBJ2-2	TRBV7-2	TRBD1	TGTGCCAGCAGCCAAGGGGGCGCGGGCGGGGAGCTGTTTTTT	CASSQGGAGGELFF
-	TRBJ2-1	TRBV6-4	TRBD2	TGTGCCAGCAGCAGGGAGGGACTAGCGCCCAATGAGCAGTTCTTC	CASSREGLAPNEQFF
-	TRBJ2-2	TRBV28	TRBD2	TGTGCCAGCAGGCAAACGAGGACTAGCGGGAGGGTCAACACCGGGGAGCTGTTTTTT	CASRQTRTSGRVNTGELFF
once	TRBJ2-5	TRBV7-6	-	TGTGCCAGCAGCGCTTCTGGAGAGACCCAGTACTTC	CASSASGETQYF
once	TRBJ1-3	TRBV6-5	-	TGTGCCAGCAGTTACATCGGCTCCGGCCACACCATATATTTT	CASSYIGSGHTIYF
-	TRBJ2-3	TRBV19	TRBD2	TGTGCCAGTAGTTCCAAGACTAGCGCGAGCACAGATACGCAGTATTTT	CASSSKTSASTDTQYF
-	TRBJ1-5	TRBV4-3	-	TGCGCCAGCAGCCAAGATTTGGGGAATAGCAATCAGCCCCAGCATTTT	CASSQDLGNSNQPQHF
-	TRBJ2-5	TRBV29-1	-	TGCAGCGTTGAAGATGGGATTTGGCAAGAGACCCAGTACTTC	CSVEDGIWQETQYF
-	TRBJ2-7	TRBV7-2	TRBD1	TGTGCCAGCAGGCGGACAGGGGTAGACCCCTACGAGCAGTACTTC	CASRRTGVDPYEQYF
-	TRBJ2-7	TRBV7-8	TRBD1	TGTGCCAGCAGCGGACAGGGGAGCTACGAGCAGTACTTC	CASSGQGSYEQYF
-	TRBJ1-2	TRBV28	TRBD1	TGTGCCAGCAGTTCCACAGGGGGGTCAGGCTACACCTTC	CASSSTGGSGYTF
-	TRBJ2-1	TRBV19	TRBD2	TGTGCCAGTATTCAAGCGGGAGGTTCCTACAATGAGCAGTTCTTC	CASIQAGGSYNEQFF
-	TRBJ2-7	TRBV19	TRBD2	TGTGCCAGTAGTCGGACTAGCGGGGCCTACGAGCAGTACTTC	CASSRTSGAYEQYF
-	TRBJ1-3	TRBV18	TRBD1	TGTGCCAGCTCACCACGACAGGGGAAAGGCTCTGGAAACACCATATATTTT	CASSPRQGKGSGNTIYF
-	TRBJ1-1	TRBV28	-	TGTGCCAGCAGTCGAGAATTGAACACTGAAGCTTTCTTT	CASSRELNTEAFF
once	TRBJ2-3	TRBV19	TRBD2	TGTGCCAGTAGTATCGGGGGGGGCACAGATACGCAGTATTTT	CASSIGGGTDTQYF
-	TRBJ2-3	TRBV5-8	-	TGTGCCAGCAGCTCTGACACAGGGAGTAGCACAGATACGCAGTATTTT	CASSSDTGSSTDTQYF
-	TRBJ2-7	TRBV7-3	-	TGTGCCAGCAGTGCTGCGCGGGGCTACGAGCAGTACTTC	CASSAARGYEQYF
-	TRBJ1-6	TRBV5-1	-	TGCGCCAGCAGCTTGGAGGCCCCAGGGTCACCCCTCCACTTT	CASSLEAPGSPLHF
-	TRBJ2-2	TRBV7-3	-	TGTGCCAGCAGCCTTTATCCCGTGGGAAACACCGGGGAGCTGTTTTTT	CASSLYPVGNTGELFF
-	TRBJ1-1	TRBV28	-	TGTGCCAGCAGCCAAACCGGGGGATACACTGAAGCTTTCTTT	CASSQTGGYTEAFF
-	TRBJ2-7	TRBV29-1	-	TGCAGCGTTGAAAAAGGCTCCGCAGGAGGAGGCGAGCAGTACTTC	CSVEKGSAGGGEQYF
-	TRBJ2-1	TRBV4-2	TRBD2	TGTGCCAGCAGCCAAGGTTCCGGGACTAGCGGATACAATGAGCAGTTCTTC	CASSQGSGTSGYNEQFF
-	TRBJ2-5	TRBV5-6	TRBD2	TGTGCCAGCAGCTGGAGATTTAGCGGGACGCCGATAGGAGAGACCCAGTACTTC	CASSWRFSGTPIGETQYF
-	TRBJ2-1	TRBV5-5	TRBD2	TGTGCCAGCAGCCGGGGGGTACACGTGAATGAGCAGTTCTTC	CASSRGVHVNEQFF
-	TRBJ2-7	TRBV5-6	TRBD1	TGTGCCAGCAGTTTTACAGGGGCGAGGGAGCAGTACTTC	CASSFTGAREQYF
once	TRBJ2-2	TRBV7-9	-	TGTGCCAGCAGCTTACGCGCCTTGGGGTCCGGGGAGCTGTTTTTT	CASSLRALGSGELFF
-	TRBJ1-2	TRBV9	-	TGTGCCAGCAGCCTCGACAGCTCCTATGGCTACACCTTC	CASSLDSSYGYTF
-	TRBJ2-5	TRBV5-1	TRBD2	TGCGCCAGCGAGCTAGCGGGAGGCCGGGTTGAGACCCAGTACTTC	CASELAGGRVETQYF
once	TRBJ1-1	TRBV5-4	-	TGTGCCAGCAGCCCAGACAGAACGAACACTGAAGCTTTCTTT	CASSPDRTNTEAFF
-	TRBJ2-5	TRBV11-2	TRBD1	TGTGCCAGCACCCGGGACAGAGAAGAGACCCAGTACTTC	CASTRDREETQYF
-	TRBJ2-7	TRBV5-5	TRBD1	TGTGCCAGCAGCTGGGGGACAGCTTACTCCTACGAGCAGTACTTC	CASSWGTAYSYEQYF
-	TRBJ2-7	TRBV10-3	-	TGTGCCATCACTGATCTGGGGAACTACGAGCAGTACTTC	CAITDLGNYEQYF
-	TRBJ2-7	TRBV5-1	-	TGCGCCAGCAGCTTGGACTACGAGCAGTACTTC	CASSLDYEQYF
-	TRBJ2-6	TRBV28	-	TGTGCCAGCAGCTACCGCGGATCTGGGGCCAACGTCCTGACTTTC	CASSYRGSGANVLTF
-	TRBJ1-3	TRBV6-5	-	TGTGCCAGCAGTCCCTCAGGCTCTGGAAACACCATATATTTT	CASSPSGSGNTIYF
-	TRBJ1-3	TRBV28	-	TGTGCCAGCAGTTCACATAACTCTGGAAACACCATATATTTT	CASSSHNSGNTIYF
-	TRBJ1-5	TRBV5-6	TRBD1	TGTGCCAGCAGCTCCGGGACAGGGGGCGTAAGGGGCAATCAGCCCCAGCATTTT	CASSSGTGGVRGNQPQHF
-	TRBJ2-1	TRBV18	TRBD2	TGTGCCAGCTCACCTACACTAGCGGGAGGGCCAGGTGAGCAGTTCTTC	CASSPTLAGGPGEQFF
-	TRBJ2-3	TRBV29-1	TRBD2	TGCAGCGTTGAAGGGGGAGGGGCGCCGGATACGCAGTATTTT	CSVEGGGAPDTQYF
once	TRBJ2-1	TRBV30	-	TGTGCCTGGAGTGTACTTAGGAGCAATGAGCAGTTCTTC	CAWSVLRSNEQFF
-	TRBJ2-3	TRBV9	TRBD1	TGTGCCAGCAGCGAGCCGGGACAGGGGGCGTTCACAGATACGCAGTATTTT	CASSEPGQGAFTDTQYF
-	TRBJ2-1	TRBV15	TRBD2	TGTGCCACCAGCAACGGGAGGGCCTTGCTCAATGAGCAGTTCTTC	CATSNGRALLNEQFF